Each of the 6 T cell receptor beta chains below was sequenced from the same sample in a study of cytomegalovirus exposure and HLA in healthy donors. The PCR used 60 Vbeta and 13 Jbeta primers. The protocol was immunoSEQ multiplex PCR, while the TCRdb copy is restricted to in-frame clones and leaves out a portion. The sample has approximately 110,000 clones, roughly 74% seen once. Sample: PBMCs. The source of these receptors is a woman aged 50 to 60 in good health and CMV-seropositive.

As DNA, the CDR3 is TGTGCCAGCAGCCCCCGCCGACTAGCGGGGGGGCGGGAGACCCAGTACTTC. As protein: CASSPRRLAGGRETQYF. This chain links TRBV7-2 with TRBJ2-5; 14 bases are a match to TRBD2. The V gene end was trimmed by 5 bases and the J gene end by 5 bases; junction bases not matched to a gene: 10. The CDR3 is 17 amino acids. Germline CDR1 is SGHTA and CDR2 is FQGNSA.

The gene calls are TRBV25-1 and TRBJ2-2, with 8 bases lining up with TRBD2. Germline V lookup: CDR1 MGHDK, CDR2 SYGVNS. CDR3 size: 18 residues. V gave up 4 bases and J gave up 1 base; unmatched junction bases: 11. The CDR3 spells CASSALGGSGGNTGELFF. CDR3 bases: TGTGCCAGCAGTGCCCTCGGGGGGAGCGGGGGGAACACCGGGGAGCTGTTTTTT.

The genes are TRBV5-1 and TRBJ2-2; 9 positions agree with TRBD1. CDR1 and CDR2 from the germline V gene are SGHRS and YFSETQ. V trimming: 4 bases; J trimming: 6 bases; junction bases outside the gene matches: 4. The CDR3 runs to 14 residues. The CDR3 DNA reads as TGCGCCAGCAGCAGGGACAGGGTGGCCGGGGAGCTGTTTTTT. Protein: CASSRDRVAGELFF.

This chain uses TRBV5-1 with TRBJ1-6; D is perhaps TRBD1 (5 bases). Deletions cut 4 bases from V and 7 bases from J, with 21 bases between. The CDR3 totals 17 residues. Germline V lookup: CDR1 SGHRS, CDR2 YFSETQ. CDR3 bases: TGCGCCAGCAGCCCTGGACAAGGGCGTATCTCAAATTCACCCCTCCACTTT. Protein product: CASSPGQGRISNSPLHF.

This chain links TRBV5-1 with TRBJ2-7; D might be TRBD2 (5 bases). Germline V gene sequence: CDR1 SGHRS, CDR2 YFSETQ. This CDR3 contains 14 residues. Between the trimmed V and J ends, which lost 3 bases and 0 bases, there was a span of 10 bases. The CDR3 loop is CASSWRVGSYEQYF. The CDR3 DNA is TGCGCCAGCAGCTGGCGGGTAGGCTCCTACGAGCAGTACTTC.

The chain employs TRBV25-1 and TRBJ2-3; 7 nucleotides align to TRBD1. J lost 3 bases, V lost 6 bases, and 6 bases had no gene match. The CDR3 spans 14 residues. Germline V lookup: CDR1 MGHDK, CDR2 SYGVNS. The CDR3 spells CASRGQRVTDTQYF. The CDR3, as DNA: TGTGCCAGCAGGGGACAGAGGGTGACAGATACGCAGTATTTT.